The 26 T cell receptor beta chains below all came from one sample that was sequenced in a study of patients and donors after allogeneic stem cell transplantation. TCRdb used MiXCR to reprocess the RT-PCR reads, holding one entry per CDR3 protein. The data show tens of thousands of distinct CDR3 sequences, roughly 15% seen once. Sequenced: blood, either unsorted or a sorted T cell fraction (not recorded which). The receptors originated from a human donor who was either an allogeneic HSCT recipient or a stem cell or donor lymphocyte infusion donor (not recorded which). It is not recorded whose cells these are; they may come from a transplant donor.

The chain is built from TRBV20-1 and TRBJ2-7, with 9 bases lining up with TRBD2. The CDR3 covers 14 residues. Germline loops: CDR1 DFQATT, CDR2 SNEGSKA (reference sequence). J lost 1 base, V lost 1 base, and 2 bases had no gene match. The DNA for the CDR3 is TGCAGTGCTAGAGTAGCGGGAGAATCCTACGAGCAGTACTTC. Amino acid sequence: CSARVAGESYEQYF.

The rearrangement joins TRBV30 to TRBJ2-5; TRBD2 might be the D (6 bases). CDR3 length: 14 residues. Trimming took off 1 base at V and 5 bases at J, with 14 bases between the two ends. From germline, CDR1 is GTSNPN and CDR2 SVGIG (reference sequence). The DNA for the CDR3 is TGTGCCTGGAGTGAAGAAAGGGAGGTGGAGACCCAGTACTTC. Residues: CAWSEEREVETQYF. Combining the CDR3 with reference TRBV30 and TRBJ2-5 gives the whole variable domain SQTIHQWPATLVQPVGSPLSLECTVEGTSNPNLYWYRQAAGRGLQLLFYSVGIGQISSEVPQNLSASRPQDRQFILSSKKLLLSDSGFYLCAWSEEREVETQYFGPGTRLLVL.

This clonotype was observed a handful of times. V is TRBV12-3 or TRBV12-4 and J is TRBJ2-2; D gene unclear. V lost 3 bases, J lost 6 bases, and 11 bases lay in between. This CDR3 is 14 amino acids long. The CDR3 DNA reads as TGTGCCAGCAGTTTTGGGTGGGAACCCGGGGAGCTGTTTTTT. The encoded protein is CASSFGWEPGELFF.

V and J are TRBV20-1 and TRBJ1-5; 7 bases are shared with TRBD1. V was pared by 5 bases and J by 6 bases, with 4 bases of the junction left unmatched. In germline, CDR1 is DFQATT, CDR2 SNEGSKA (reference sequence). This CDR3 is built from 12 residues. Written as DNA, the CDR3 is TGCAGTGCTCGACAGGGACCTCAGCCCCAGCATTTT. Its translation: CSARQGPQPQHF.

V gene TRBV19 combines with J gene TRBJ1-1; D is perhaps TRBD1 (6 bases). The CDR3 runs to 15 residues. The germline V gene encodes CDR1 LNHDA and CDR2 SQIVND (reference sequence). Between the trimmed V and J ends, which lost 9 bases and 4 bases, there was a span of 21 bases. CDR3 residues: CASNAGWGAATEAFF. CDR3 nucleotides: TGTGCCAGCAACGCTGGGTGGGGGGCGGCCACTGAAGCTTTCTTT.

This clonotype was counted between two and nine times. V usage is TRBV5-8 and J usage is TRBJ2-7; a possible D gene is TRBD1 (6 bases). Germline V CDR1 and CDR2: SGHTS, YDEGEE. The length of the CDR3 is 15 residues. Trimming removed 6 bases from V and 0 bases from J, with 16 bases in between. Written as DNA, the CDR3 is TGTGCCAGCACCACGGTACGGGACACCTCCTACGAGCAGTACTTC. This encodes CASTTVRDTSYEQYF.

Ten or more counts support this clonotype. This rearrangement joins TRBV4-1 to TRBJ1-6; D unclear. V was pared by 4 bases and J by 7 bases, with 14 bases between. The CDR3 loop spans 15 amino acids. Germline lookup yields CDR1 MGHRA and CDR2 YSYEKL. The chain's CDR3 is CASSRIWGGNSPLHF. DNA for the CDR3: TGCGCCAGCAGCCGGATATGGGGAGGGAATTCACCCCTCCACTTT.

CDR3 in amino acids: CASRRDLRTDTQYF. The CDR3 DNA is TGCGCCAGCAGGCGGGACTTACGCACAGATACGCAGTATTTT. This chain links TRBV5-1 with TRBJ2-3; tentatively, D is TRBD2 (6 bases). V was pared by 5 bases and J by 1 base, with 11 bases between. The germline V gene has CDR1 SGHRS and CDR2 YFSETQ. The CDR3 runs 14 residues. Full variable domain (rest looked up from reference TRBV5-1 and TRBJ2-3): KAGVTQTPRYLIKTRGQQVTLSCSPISGHRSVSWYQQTPGQGLQFLFEYFSETQRNKGNFPGRFSGRQFSNSRSEMNVSTLELGDSALYLCASRRDLRTDTQYFGPGTRLTVL.

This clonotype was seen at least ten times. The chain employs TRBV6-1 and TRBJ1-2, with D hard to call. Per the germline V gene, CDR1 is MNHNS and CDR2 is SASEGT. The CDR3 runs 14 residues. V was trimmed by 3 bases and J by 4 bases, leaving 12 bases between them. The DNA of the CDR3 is TGTGCCAGCAGTGACGGGGAAGATGGCTATGGCTACACCTTC. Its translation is CASSDGEDGYGYTF.

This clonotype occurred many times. DNA for the CDR3: TGTGCCAGCAGTGAAGATAGGACTTCCCCTTACGAGCAGTACTTC. It is translated as CASSEDRTSPYEQYF. This chain connects TRBV2 to TRBJ2-7, with a tentative D call TRBD2 (5 bases). Trimming pared 1 base from V and 4 bases from J, leaving 14 bases between. This CDR3 comprises 15 residues. Germline lookup yields CDR1 SNHLY and CDR2 FYNNEI. The full variable domain, in which reference TRBV2 and TRBJ2-7 provide the parts outside the CDR3, is EPEVTQTPSHQVTQMGQEVILRCVPISNHLYFYWYRQILGQKVEFLVSFYNNEISEKSEIFDDQFSVERPDGSNFTLKIRSTKLEDSAMYFCASSEDRTSPYEQYFGPGTRLTVT.

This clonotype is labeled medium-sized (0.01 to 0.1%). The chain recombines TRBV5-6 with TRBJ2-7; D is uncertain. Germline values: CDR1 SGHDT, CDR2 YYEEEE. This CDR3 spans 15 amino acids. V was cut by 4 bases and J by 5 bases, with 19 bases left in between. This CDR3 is CASSPTAPGFNEQYF. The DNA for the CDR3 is TGTGCCAGCAGCCCAACCGCCCCAGGCTTCAACGAGCAGTACTTC.

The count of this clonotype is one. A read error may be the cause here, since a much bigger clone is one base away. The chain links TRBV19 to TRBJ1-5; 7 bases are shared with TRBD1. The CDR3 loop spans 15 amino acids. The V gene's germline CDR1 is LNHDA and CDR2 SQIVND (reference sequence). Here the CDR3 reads CSSSMIPAGGQPQHF. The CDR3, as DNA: TGTTCCAGTAGTATGATCCCGGCAGGGGGTCAGCCCCAGCATTTT.

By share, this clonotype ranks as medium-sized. CDR3: CASSQNRVMNTEAFF. CDR3 nucleotides: TGTGCCAGCAGCCAAAACAGGGTCATGAACACTGAAGCTTTCTTT. The rearrangement uses TRBV3-1 and TRBJ1-1; tentative D call: TRBD1 (6 bases). The CDR3 has 15 amino acids. Germline-derived CDR1 and CDR2 are LGHDT and YNNKEL (reference sequence). V shed 2 bases and J shed 0 bases, with 10 bases lying between them. The whole variable domain, filled in from reference TRBV3-1 and TRBJ1-1, reads DTAVSQTPKYLVTQMGNDKSIKCEQNLGHDTMYWYKQDSKKFLKIMFSYNNKELIINETVPNRFSPKSPDKAHLNLHINSLELGDSAVYFCASSQNRVMNTEAFFGQGTRLTVV.

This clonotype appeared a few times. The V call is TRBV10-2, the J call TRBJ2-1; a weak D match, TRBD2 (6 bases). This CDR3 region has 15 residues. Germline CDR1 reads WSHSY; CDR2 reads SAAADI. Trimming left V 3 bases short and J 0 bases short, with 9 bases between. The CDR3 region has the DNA TGCGCCAGCAGTGATCTGGGGGGCTCCTACAATGAGCAGTTCTTC. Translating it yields CASSDLGGSYNEQFF.

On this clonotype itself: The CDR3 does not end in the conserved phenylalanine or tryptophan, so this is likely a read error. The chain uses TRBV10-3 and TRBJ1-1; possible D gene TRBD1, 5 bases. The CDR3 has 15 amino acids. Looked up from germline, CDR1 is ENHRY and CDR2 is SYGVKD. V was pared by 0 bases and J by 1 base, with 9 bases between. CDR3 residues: CAISESGRGNTEAFL. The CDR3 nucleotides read TGTGCCATCAGTGAGTCCGGAAGGGGGAACACTGAAGCTTTCTTG.

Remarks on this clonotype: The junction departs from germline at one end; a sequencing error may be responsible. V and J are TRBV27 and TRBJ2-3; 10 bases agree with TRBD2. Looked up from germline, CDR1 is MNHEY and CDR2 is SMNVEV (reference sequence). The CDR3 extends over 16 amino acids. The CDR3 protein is CASSLSSGRLTDTQYF. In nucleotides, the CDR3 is TGTGCCAGCAGCTTATCTAGCGGGAGACTCACAGATACGCAGTATTTT.

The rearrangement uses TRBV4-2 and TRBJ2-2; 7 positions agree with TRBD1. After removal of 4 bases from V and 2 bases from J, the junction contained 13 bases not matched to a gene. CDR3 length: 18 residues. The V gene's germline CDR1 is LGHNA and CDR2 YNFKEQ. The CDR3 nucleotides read TGTGCCAGCAGCCTCCCTCCGGGACAGCCGACTAACACCGGGGAGCTGTTTTTT. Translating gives CASSLPPGQPTNTGELFF.

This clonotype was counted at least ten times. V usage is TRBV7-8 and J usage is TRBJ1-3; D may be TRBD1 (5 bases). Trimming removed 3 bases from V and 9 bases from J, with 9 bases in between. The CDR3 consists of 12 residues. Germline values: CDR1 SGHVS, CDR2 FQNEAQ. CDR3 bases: TGTGCCAGCAGCTTTGCGAGGGGCACCATATATTTT. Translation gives CASSFARGTIYF.

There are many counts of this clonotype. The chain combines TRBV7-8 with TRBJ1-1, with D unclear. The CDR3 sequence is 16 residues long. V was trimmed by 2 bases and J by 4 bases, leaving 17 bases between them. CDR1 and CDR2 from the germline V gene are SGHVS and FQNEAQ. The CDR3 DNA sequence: TGTGCCAGCAGCTTATTAAAGGGTTGGCTGACCACTGAAGCTTTCTTT. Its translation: CASSLLKGWLTTEAFF.

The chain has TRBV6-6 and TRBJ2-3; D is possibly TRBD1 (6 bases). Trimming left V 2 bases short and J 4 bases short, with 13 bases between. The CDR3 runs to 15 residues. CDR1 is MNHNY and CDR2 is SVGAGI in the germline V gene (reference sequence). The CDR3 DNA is TGTGCCAGCAGTTACGGGCAGGGGAGCCCAGATACGCAGTATTTT. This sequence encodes CASSYGQGSPDTQYF.

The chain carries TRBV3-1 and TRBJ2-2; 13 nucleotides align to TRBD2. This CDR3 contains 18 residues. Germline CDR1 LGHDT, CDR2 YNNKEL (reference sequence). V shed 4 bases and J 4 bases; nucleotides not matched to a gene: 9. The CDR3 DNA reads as TGTGCCAGCAGCCTCTGGACTAGCGGGAGAGTAGGCACCGGGGAGCTGTTTTTT. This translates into CASSLWTSGRVGTGELFF.

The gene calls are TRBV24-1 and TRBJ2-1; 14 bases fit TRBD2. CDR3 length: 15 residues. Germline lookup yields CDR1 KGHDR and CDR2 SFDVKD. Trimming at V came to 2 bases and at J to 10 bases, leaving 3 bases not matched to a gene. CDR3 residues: CATSDSGLAGVEQFF. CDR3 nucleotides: TGTGCCACCAGTGATTCGGGACTAGCGGGAGTAGAGCAGTTCTTC.

The CDR3 DNA reads as TGTGCCACCAGTGATTTGAGGACAGAGGGCACAGATACGCAGTATTTT. Translation gives CATSDLRTEGTDTQYF. The genes are TRBV24-1 and TRBJ2-3, with D perhaps TRBD1 (6 bases). The CDR3 length is 16 residues. V lost 0 bases and J lost 1, with 10 bases in between. The germline CDR1 and CDR2 sequences are KGHDR and SFDVKD.

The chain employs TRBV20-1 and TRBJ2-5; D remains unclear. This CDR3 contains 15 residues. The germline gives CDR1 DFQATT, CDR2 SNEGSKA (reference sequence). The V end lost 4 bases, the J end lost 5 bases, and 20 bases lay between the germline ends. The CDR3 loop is CSAIAAFWYWETQYF. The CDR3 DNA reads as TGCAGTGCTATAGCCGCCTTTTGGTATTGGGAGACCCAGTACTTC.

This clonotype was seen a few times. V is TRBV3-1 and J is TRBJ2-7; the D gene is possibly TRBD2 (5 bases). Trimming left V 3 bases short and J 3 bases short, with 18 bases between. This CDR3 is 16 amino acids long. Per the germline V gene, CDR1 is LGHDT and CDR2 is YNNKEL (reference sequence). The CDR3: CASSHVTSRGIYEQYF. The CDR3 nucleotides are TGTGCCAGCAGCCATGTCACCAGTCGAGGGATCTACGAGCAGTACTTC.

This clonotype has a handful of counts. DNA for the CDR3: TGCAGTGCTAGAGATCGGTCGGGAACAGATACGCAGTATTTT. Protein sequence: CSARDRSGTDTQYF. The chain couples TRBV20-1 to TRBJ2-3, with D perhaps TRBD2 (5 bases). Germline CDR1 and CDR2: DFQATT and SNEGSKA (reference sequence). The V gene lost 0 bases and the J gene lost 3 bases, with 10 bases spanning the gap. The CDR3 has 14 residues.